What follows are 22 T cell receptor beta chains derived from one specimen sequenced in a study of CD8+CD57+ T cells in acquired aplastic anemia. TCR beta VDJ and CDR3 were profiled, and genomic DNA was the template. TCRdb called the reads again in MiXCR, with one record for every CDR3 protein. This sample has some 240,000 distinct CDR3 sequences, with approximately 35% found just once. Sequencing was carried out using sorted CD4+, CD8+, or CD8+CD57+ T cells (not recorded which) from PBMCs. These receptors were obtained from a human donor in good health, serving as a control.

This clonotype was seen only once. This chain links TRBV19 with TRBJ1-2, with unresolved D. Trimming left V 3 bases short and J 4 bases short, with 12 bases between. The CDR3 spans 14 residues. Germline assignment: CDR1 LNHDA and CDR2 SQIVND (reference sequence). The CDR3: CASSIFRASYGYTF. CDR3 nucleotide sequence: TGTGCCAGTAGTATCTTCCGGGCCTCCTATGGCTACACCTTC.

This clonotype was counted at least ten times. This chain links TRBV20-1 with TRBJ2-7, with TRBD1 matching 9 bases. V shed 0 bases and J 4 bases; nucleotides not matched to a gene: 7. This CDR3 spans 15 amino acids. Germline-derived CDR1 and CDR2 are DFQATT and SNEGSKA (reference sequence). The CDR3 DNA sequence: TGCAGTGCTAGAGATCCTTTGACAGGGGGTTACGAGCAGTACTTC. It specifies CSARDPLTGGYEQYF.

Ten or more counts support this clonotype. This rearrangement joins TRBV5-1 to TRBJ2-7; D possibly corresponds to TRBD2 (5 bases). The V and J ends lost 4 bases and 2 bases respectively, with 19 bases between them. The CDR3 totals 16 residues. CDR1 and CDR2 from the germline V gene are SGHRS and YFSETQ. CDR3 DNA: TGCGCCAGCAGCGAGAGACCAGGAGGAACTACCTACGAGCAGTACTTC. It encodes CASSERPGGTTYEQYF.

This chain joins TRBV5-1 and TRBJ2-7; D is possibly TRBD2 (6 bases). Trimming pared 5 bases from V and 3 bases from J, leaving 15 bases between. In germline, CDR1 is SGHRS, CDR2 YFSETQ. The CDR3 length is 14 residues. DNA of the CDR3: TGCGCCAGCAGAGAAGGAGGGGACCACTACGAGCAGTACTTC. It yields the protein CASREGGDHYEQYF.

In its sample, this clonotype was seen many times. This chain uses TRBV19 with TRBJ1-1, with D possibly being TRBD1 (5 bases). Trimming pared 4 bases from V and 4 bases from J, leaving 13 bases between. The CDR3 is 14 residues long. Germline V lookup: CDR1 LNHDA, CDR2 SQIVND (reference sequence). The CDR3 DNA is TGTGCCAGTAGTAGCGGTCGGGGACGCACTGAAGCTTTCTTT. Encoded protein: CASSSGRGRTEAFF.

The rearrangement uses TRBV11-2 and TRBJ1-2; 9 nucleotides align to TRBD1. The CDR3 extends over 18 amino acids. CDR1 SGHAT and CDR2 FQNNGV come from the germline V gene. V shed 4 bases, J shed 1 base, and the junction held 13 bases outside the gene matches. The DNA of the CDR3 is TGTGCCAGCAGCTCTACCACAGGGGGCAGATTGAATAACTATGGCTACACCTTC. This sequence encodes CASSSTTGGRLNNYGYTF.

V is TRBV3-1 and J is TRBJ2-5, with no clear D. The CDR3 has 10 residues. V gave up 3 bases and J gave up 5 bases, with 1 base separating them. CDR1 and CDR2 from the germline V gene are LGHDT and YNNKEL (reference sequence). This CDR3 is CASSHETQYF. The CDR3 nucleotides are TGTGCCAGCAGCCACGAGACCCAGTACTTC.

This clonotype was detected many times. The chain has TRBV5-1 and TRBJ2-5; a possible D gene is TRBD1 (5 bases). The CDR3 extends over 16 amino acids. Trimming took 0 bases from V and 0 from J, leaving 12 bases between them. The germline CDR1 and CDR2 sequences are SGHRS and YFSETQ. CDR3 sequence reads: CASSLADKTYQETQYF. In DNA, the CDR3 is TGCGCCAGCAGCTTGGCGGACAAGACGTACCAAGAGACCCAGTACTTC.

Note on this clonotype: A much more abundant neighbour one base away suggests this may be a read error. The chain has TRBV11-1 and TRBJ1-3; D is unclear. The V end was cut by 4 bases, the J end by 4 bases, with 11 bases between. The CDR3 consists of 14 residues. CDR1 is SGHAT and CDR2 is FQDESV in the germline V gene (reference sequence). In nucleotides, the CDR3 is TGTGCCAGCAGCTCAAAAGCAGCAGGAAACACCATATATTTT. Translating it yields CASSSKAAGNTIYF.

This clonotype has ten or more counts. The rearrangement links TRBV7-2 to TRBJ2-2; 9 nucleotides align to TRBD1. V shed 3 bases and J 6 bases; nucleotides not matched to a gene: 5. There are 15 residues in the CDR3. The V gene's germline CDR1 is SGHTA and CDR2 FQGNSA. As DNA, the CDR3 is TGTGCCAGCAGCTTTACAGGGGGCAGGGCCGGGGAGCTGTTTTTT. Translated, it gives CASSFTGGRAGELFF.

This clonotype was counted many times. The chain uses TRBV7-3 and TRBJ2-5; 7 nucleotides match TRBD1. Germline values: CDR1 SGHTA, CDR2 FQGTGA. With V trimmed by 5 bases and J by 4 bases, 4 bases remained unmatched. The CDR3 is 13 amino acids. CDR3 coding DNA: TGTGCCAGCAGCCCCCCAGGGGGAGAGACCCAGTACTTC. Protein sequence: CASSPPGGETQYF.

The chain couples TRBV15 to TRBJ2-7; D is perhaps TRBD1 (7 bases). The CDR3 spans 13 residues. Per germline, CDR1 LNHNV and CDR2 YYDKDF (reference sequence). Between the trimmed V and J ends, which lost 3 bases and 6 bases, there was a span of 12 bases. In DNA form, the CDR3 reads TGTGCCACCAGCAGGGAGGGGGCGACCGAGCAGTACTTC. It is translated as CATSREGATEQYF. The whole variable domain, remainder taken from reference TRBV15 and TRBJ2-7, is DAMVIQNPRYQVTQFGKPVTLSCSQTLNHNVMYWYQQKSSQAPKLLFHYYDKDFNNEADTPDNFQSRRPNTSFCFLDIRSPGLGDTAMYLCATSREGATEQYFGPGTRLTVT.

This clonotype has ten or more counts. V and J are TRBV9 and TRBJ1-2; tentative D call: TRBD1 (5 bases). This CDR3 region has 15 residues. The germline V gene has CDR1 SGDLS and CDR2 YYNGEE. Deletions cut 5 bases from V and 2 bases from J, with 16 bases between. The CDR3 bases are TGTGCCAGCAGTGTTAAGGGGTCAGGGAACTATGGCTACACCTTC. Protein: CASSVKGSGNYGYTF. Full variable domain (rest looked up from reference TRBV9 and TRBJ1-2): DSGVTQTPKHLITATGQRVTLRCSPRSGDLSVYWYQQSLDQGLQFLIQYYNGEERAKGNILERFSAQQFPDLHSELNLSSLELGDSALYFCASSVKGSGNYGYTFGSGTRLTVV.

At least ten counts were recorded for this clonotype. The chain links TRBV14 to TRBJ2-5, with a tentative D call TRBD1 (6 bases). Germline CDR1 and CDR2: SGHDN and FVKESK. Trimming shortened V by 2 bases and J by 6 bases, and 13 bases separated the two germline ends. This CDR3 comprises 14 residues. The CDR3 loop is CASSQSGTFKTQYF. CDR3 sequence (DNA): TGTGCCAGCAGCCAATCAGGGACATTCAAGACCCAGTACTTC.

The V and J genes are TRBV18 and TRBJ1-2, with TRBD1 matching over 9 bases. The germline gives CDR1 KGHSH, CDR2 LQKENI. The CDR3 consists of 16 residues. The V and J ends lost 4 bases and 2 bases, in that order; junction bases with no gene match: 8. DNA for the CDR3: TGTGCCAGCTCACGACCGGGACAGGGAAGGAACTATGGCTACACCTTC. Amino acids: CASSRPGQGRNYGYTF.

The table lists this clonotype with many counts. V is TRBV20-1 and J is TRBJ2-7; 11 nucleotides align to TRBD1. The CDR3 consists of 14 residues. Germline CDR1 reads DFQATT; CDR2 reads SNEGSKA (reference sequence). Unmatched junction bases numbered 8, after V lost 5 bases and J lost 5 bases. In nucleotides, the CDR3 is TGCAGTGCTTATACCGGGACAGGGGGTCACGAGCAGTACTTC. Its protein is CSAYTGTGGHEQYF.

This clonotype has ten or more counts. This chain joins TRBV29-1 and TRBJ2-7; possibly TRBD1 or TRBD2 for D (6 bases each). V lost 4 bases to trimming and J lost 2 bases, with 12 bases between them. The germline V gene encodes CDR1 SQVTM and CDR2 ANQGSEA. This CDR3 region has 13 residues. The CDR3 nucleotides read TGCAGCGTTGCGAGGGGGGCCGCCTACGAGCAGTACTTC. Translating it yields CSVARGAAYEQYF.

This clonotype was seen more than once but under ten times. This chain joins TRBV6-1 and TRBJ1-3, with a tentative D call TRBD1 (5 bases). V was trimmed by 5 bases and J by 2 bases, leaving 10 bases between them. Per germline, CDR1 MNHNS and CDR2 SASEGT. The CDR3 extends over 14 amino acids. The DNA for the CDR3 is TGTGCCAGCAGTCAACAGGCCCCTGGAAACACCATATATTTT. Its protein product is CASSQQAPGNTIYF.

This clonotype was detected ten times or more. The CDR3 sequence is CATSSKTGVPNTQYF. DNA for the CDR3: TGTGCCACCAGCAGTAAGACAGGGGTCCCGAATACGCAGTATTTT. The chain has TRBV15 and TRBJ2-3; 8 bases map to TRBD1. The CDR3 totals 15 residues. The V segment lost 3 bases and the J segment 7 bases; nucleotides outside the gene matches: 9. Germline assignment: CDR1 LNHNV and CDR2 YYDKDF (reference sequence).

The V gene is TRBV18, the J gene TRBJ1-1; no reliable D call. The germline V and J ends were trimmed by 3 bases and 1 base, with 18 bases remaining between them. From germline, CDR1 is KGHSH and CDR2 LQKENI. The CDR3 spans 17 residues. This chain's CDR3 is CASSPARVSTSNTEAFF. CDR3 DNA sequence: TGTGCCAGCTCACCTGCACGGGTCTCGACCTCGAACACTGAAGCTTTCTTT.

This clonotype occurred many times. This chain connects TRBV6-1 to TRBJ2-7; 7 nucleotides agree with TRBD1. Germline V gives CDR1 MNHNS, CDR2 SASEGT. This CDR3 comprises 19 residues. Unmatched junction bases numbered 19, after V lost 5 bases and J lost 0 bases. The CDR3 nucleotides are TGTGCCAGCAGTCAGGACCTATTTCGGACAGGTGACTTCTCCTACGAGCAGTACTTC. Amino acids: CASSQDLFRTGDFSYEQYF.

This clonotype has more than one count but fewer than ten. The chain combines TRBV6-1 with TRBJ1-4, with unresolved D. V lost 6 bases and J lost 1, with 12 bases in between. The CDR3 spans 15 residues. Germline CDR1 reads MNHNS; CDR2 reads SASEGT. CDR3 nucleotides: TGTGCCAGCAGACCGACGTCGGGAACTAATGAAAAACTGTTTTTT. As protein: CASRPTSGTNEKLFF.